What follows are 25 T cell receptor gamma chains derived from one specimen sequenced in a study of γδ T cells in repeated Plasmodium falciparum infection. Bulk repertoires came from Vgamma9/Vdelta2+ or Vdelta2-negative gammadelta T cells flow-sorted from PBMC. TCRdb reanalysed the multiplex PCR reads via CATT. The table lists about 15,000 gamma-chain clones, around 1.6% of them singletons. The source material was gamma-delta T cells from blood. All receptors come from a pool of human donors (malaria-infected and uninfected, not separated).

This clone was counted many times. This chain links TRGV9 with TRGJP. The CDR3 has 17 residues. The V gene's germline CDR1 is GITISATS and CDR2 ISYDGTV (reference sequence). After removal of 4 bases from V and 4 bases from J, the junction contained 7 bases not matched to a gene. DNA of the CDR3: TGTGCCTTGTGGGATAAAGGCCAAGAGTTGGGCAAAAAAATCAAGGTATTT. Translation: CALWDKGQELGKKIKVF.

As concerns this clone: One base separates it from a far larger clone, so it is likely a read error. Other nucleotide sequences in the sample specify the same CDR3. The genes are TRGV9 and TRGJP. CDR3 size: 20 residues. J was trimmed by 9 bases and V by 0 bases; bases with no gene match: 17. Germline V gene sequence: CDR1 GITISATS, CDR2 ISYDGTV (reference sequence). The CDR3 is CALWEVRRALRGLGKKIKVF. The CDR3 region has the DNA TGTGCCTTGTGGGAGGTGAGAAGGGCCCTCCGGGGGTTGGGCAAAAAAATCAAGGTATTT.

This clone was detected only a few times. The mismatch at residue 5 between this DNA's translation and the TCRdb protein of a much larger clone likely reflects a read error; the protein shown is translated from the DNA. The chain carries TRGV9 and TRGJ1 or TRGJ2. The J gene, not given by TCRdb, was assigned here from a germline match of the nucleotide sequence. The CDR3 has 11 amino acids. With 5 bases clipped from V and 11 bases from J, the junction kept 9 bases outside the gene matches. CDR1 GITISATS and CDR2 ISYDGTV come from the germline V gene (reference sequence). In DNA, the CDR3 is TGTGCCTTGTGGGTGCTTTTCCAGAAACTCTTT. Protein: CALWVLFQKLF.

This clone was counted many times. The DNA of the CDR3 is TGTGCCACCTGGGATCAAAATTATTATAAGAAACTCTTT. It codes for CATWDQNYYKKLF. The rearrangement uses TRGV4 and TRGJ1 or TRGJ2. V lost 3 bases to trimming and J lost 1 base; unmatched junction nucleotides: 3. Per germline, CDR1 EGSTGY and CDR2 YDSYTSSV. The CDR3 runs to 13 residues.

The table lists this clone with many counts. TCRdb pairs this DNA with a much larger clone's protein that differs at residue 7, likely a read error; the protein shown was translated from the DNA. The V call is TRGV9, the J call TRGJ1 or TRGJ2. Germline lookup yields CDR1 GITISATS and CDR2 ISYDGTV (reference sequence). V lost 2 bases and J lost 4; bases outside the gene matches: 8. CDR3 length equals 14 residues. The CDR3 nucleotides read TGTGCCTTGTGGGAGGAACTCAAATATTATAAGAAACTCTTT. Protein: CALWEELKYYKKLF.

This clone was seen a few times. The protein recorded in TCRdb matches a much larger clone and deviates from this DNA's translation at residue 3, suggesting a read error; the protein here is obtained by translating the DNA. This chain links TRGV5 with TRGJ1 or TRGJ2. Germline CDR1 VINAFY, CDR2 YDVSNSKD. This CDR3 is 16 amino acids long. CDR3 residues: CAAWDRPDRIWYKKLF. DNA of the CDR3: TGTGCCGCCTGGGACAGGCCCGATAGGATTTGGTATAAGAAACTCTTT.

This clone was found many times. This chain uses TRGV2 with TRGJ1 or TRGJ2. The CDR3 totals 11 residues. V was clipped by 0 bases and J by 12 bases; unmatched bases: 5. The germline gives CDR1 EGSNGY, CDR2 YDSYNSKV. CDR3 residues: CATWDGPPKLF. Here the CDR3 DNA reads TGTGCCACCTGGGACGGGCCCCCGAAACTCTTT.

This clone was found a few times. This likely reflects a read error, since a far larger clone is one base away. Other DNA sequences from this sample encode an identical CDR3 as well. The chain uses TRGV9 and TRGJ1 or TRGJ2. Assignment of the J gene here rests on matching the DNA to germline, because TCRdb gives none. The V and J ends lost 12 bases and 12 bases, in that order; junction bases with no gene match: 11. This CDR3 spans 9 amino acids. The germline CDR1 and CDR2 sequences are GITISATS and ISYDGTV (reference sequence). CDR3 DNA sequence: TGTGCCCTGTTGTTGATGAAACTCTTT. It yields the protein CALLLMKLF.

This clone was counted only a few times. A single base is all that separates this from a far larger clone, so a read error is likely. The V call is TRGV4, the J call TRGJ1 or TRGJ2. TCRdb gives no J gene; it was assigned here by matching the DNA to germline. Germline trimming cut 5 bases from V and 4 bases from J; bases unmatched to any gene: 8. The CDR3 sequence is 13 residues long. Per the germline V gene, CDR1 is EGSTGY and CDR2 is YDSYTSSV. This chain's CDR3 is CATWARGYYKKLF. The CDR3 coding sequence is TGTGCCACCTGGGCCAGAGGCTATTATAAGAAACTCTTT.

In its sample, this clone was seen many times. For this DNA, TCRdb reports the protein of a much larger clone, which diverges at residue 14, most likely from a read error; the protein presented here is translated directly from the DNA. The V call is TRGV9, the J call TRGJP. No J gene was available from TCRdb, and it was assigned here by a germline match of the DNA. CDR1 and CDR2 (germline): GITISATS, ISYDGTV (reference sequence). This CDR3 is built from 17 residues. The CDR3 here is CALWEDSQELGKKVKVF. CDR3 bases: TGTGCCTTGTGGGAGGACTCTCAAGAGTTGGGCAAAAAAGTCAAGGTATTT.

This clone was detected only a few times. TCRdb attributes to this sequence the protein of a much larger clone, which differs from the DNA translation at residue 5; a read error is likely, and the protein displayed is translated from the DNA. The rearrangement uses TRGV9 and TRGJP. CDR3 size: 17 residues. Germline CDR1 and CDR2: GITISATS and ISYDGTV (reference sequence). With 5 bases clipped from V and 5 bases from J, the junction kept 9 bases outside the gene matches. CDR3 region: CALWGVIKELGKKIKVF. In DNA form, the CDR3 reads TGTGCCTTGTGGGGGGTTATAAAAGAGTTGGGCAAAAAAATCAAGGTATTT.

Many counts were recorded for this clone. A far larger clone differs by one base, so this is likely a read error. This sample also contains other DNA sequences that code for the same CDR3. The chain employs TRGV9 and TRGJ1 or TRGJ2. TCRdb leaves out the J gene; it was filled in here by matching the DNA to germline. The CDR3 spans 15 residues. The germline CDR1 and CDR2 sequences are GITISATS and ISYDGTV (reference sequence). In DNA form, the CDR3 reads TGCGCCTTGTACCTTTATTCTTCGAATTATTATAAGAAACTCTTT. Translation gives CALYLYSSNYYKKLF.

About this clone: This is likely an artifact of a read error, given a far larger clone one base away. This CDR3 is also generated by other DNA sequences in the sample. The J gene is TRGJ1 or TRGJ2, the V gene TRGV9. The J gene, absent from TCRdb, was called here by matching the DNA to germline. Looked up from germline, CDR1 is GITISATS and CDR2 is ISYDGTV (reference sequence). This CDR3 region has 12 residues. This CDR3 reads CALWKDYYKKLF. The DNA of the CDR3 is TGTGCCCTGTGGAAGGATTATTATAAGAAACTCTTT.

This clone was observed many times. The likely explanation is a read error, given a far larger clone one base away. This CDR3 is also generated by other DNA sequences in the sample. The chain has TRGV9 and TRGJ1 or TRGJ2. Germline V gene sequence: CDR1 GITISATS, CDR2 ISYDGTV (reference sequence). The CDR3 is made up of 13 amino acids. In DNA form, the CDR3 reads TGTGCCTTATGGGAGGTCTTTTGGGATAAGAAACTCTTT. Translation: CALWEVFWDKKLF.

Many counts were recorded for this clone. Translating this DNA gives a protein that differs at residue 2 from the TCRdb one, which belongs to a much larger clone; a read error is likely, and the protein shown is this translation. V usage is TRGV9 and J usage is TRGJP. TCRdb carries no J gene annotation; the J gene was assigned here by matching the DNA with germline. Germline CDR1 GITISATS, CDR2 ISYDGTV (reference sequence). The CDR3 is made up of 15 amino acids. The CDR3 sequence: CTLWEVKLGKKIKVF. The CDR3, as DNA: TGTACCTTGTGGGAGGTAAAGTTGGGCAAAAAAATCAAGGTATTT.

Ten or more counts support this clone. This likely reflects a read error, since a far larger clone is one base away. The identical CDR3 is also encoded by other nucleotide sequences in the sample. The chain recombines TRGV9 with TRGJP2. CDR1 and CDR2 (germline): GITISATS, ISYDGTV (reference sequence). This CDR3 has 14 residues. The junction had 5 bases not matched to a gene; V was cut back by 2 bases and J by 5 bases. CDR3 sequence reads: CALWEGSSDWIKTF. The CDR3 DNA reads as TGTGCCTTGTGGGAGGGGAGCAGTGATTGGATCAAGACGTTT.

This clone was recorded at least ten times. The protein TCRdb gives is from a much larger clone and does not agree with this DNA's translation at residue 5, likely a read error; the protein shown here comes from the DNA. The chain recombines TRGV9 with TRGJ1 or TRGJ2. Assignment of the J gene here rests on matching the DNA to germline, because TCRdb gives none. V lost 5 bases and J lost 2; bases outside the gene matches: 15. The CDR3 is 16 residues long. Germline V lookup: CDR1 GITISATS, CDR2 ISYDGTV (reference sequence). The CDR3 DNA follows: TGTGCCTTGTGGGTGAAGGAAGTCTTCGATTATTATAAGAAACTCTTT. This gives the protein CALWVKEVFDYYKKLF.

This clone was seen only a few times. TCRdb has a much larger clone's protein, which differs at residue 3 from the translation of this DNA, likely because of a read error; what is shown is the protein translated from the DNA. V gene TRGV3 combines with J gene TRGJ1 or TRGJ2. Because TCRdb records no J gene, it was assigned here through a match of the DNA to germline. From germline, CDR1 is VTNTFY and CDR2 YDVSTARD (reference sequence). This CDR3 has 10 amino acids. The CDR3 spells CAAWDRKKLF. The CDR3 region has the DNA TGTGCCGCCTGGGACAGGAAGAAACTCTTT.

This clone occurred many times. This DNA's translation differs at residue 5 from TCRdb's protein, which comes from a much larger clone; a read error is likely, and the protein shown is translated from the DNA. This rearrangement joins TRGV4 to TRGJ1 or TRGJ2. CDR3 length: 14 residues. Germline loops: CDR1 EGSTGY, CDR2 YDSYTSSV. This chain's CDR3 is CATWGGPPYYKKLF. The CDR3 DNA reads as TGTGCCACCTGGGGTGGGCCCCCTTATTATAAGAAACTCTTT.

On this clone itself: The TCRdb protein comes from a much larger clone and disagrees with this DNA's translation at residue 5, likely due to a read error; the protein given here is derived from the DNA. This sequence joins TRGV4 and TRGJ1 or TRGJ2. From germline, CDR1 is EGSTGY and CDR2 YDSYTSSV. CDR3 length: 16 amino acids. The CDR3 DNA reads TGTGCCACCTGGTATGGTGGGGTAATCAATTATTATAAGAAACTCTTT. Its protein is CATWYGGVINYYKKLF.

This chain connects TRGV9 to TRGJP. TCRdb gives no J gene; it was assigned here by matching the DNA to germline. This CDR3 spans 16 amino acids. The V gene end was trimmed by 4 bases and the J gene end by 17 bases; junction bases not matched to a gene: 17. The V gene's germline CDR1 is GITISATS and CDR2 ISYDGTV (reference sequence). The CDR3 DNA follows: TGTGCCTTGTGGGAAGGTGGAAGAGTTGGGCAAAAAATCAAGGTATTT. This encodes CALWEGGRVGQKIKVF.

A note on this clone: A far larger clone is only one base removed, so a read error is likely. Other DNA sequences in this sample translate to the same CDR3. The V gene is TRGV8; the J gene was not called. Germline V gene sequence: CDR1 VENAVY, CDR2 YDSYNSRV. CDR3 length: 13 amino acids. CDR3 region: CATWDRLSYKKLF. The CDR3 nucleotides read TGTGCCACCTGGGATAGGCTATCCTATAAGAAACTCTTC.

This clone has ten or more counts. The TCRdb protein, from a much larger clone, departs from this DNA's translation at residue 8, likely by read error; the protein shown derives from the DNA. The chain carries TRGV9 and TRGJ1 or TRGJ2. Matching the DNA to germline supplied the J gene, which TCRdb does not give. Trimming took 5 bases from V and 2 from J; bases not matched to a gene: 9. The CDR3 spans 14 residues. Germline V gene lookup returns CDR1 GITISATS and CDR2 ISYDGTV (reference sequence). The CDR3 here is CALWGDSDYYKKLF. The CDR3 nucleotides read TGTGCCTTGTGGGGCGATTCGGATTATTATAAGAAACTCTTT.

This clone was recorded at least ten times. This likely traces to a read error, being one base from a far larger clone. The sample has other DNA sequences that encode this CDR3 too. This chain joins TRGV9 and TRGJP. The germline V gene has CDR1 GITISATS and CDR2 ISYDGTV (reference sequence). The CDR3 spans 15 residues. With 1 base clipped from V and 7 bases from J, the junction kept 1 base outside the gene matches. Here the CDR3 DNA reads TGTGCCTTGTGGGAGGTCGAGTTGGGCAAAAAAATCAAGGTATTT. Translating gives CALWEVELGKKIKVF.

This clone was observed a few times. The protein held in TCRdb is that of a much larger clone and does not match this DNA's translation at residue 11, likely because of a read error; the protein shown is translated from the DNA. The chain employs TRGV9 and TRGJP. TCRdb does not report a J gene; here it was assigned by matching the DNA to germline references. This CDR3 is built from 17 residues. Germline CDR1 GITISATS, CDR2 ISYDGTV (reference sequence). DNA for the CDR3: TGTGCCTTGTGGGGTCAAGAAGCAGGGTTGAGCAAAAAAATCAAGGTATTT. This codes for CALWGQEAGLSKKIKVF.